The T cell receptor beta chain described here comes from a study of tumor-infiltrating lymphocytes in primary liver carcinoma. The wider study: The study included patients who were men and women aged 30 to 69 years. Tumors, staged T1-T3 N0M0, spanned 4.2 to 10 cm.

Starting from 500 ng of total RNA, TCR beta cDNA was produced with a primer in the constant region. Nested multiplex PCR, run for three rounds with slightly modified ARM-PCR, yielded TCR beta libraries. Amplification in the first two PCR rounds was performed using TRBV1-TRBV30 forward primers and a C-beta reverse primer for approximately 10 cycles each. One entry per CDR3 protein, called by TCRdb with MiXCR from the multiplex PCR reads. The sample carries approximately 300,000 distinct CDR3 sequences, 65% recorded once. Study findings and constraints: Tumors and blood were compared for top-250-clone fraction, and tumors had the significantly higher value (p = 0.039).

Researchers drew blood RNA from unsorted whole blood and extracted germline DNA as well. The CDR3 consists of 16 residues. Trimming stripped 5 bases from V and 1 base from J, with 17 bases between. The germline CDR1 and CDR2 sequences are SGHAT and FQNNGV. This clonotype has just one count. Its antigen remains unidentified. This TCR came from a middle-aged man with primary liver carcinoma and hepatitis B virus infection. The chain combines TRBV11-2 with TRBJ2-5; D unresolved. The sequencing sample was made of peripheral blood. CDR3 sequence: CASSPTLRSVQETQYF. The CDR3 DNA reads TGTGCCAGCAGCCCCACCCTCCGGTCGGTCCAAGAGACCCAGTACTTC.